Below are 25 T cell receptor beta chains sequenced from a single sample in a study of control samples from healthy donors and cancer patients. The data were produced by immunoSEQ multiplex PCR, yet TCRdb's version contains in-frame clones alone and is incomplete. The table lists 150,000 or so clones, approximately 94% of them singletons. The sequencing sample was made of blood. Every receptor here comes from a woman aged 35 to 49 in good health.

This sequence joins TRBV12-3 or TRBV12-4 and TRBJ1-1; D is perhaps TRBD1 (6 bases). V gave up 2 bases and J gave up 11 bases, with 9 bases separating them. The CDR3 has 11 amino acids. The CDR3 region is CASSLRGRAFF. CDR3 DNA: TGTGCCAGCAGTTTAAGGGGGAGGGCTTTCTTT.

The chain recombines TRBV5-1 with TRBJ2-5; TRBD2 agrees at 10 bases. Germline trimming cut 4 bases from V and 5 bases from J; bases unmatched to any gene: 8. CDR1 is SGHRS, CDR2 YFSETQ, per germline. The CDR3 covers 15 residues. The CDR3 spells CASSTRAGGPETQYF. As DNA, the CDR3 is TGCGCCAGCAGCACACGAGCGGGGGGGCCGGAGACCCAGTACTTC.

The chain combines TRBV19 with TRBJ1-1; 8 nucleotides align to TRBD1. With V trimmed by 7 bases and J by 6 bases, 13 bases remained unmatched. This CDR3 has 15 amino acids. CDR1 and CDR2 (germline): LNHDA, SQIVND (reference sequence). The DNA of the CDR3 is TGTGCCAGTACCAACCGGACAGGGCGGAAGGCTGAAGCTTTCTTT. It codes for CASTNRTGRKAEAFF.

The chain is built from TRBV6-2 or TRBV6-3 and TRBJ1-2, with a possible D match to TRBD1 (5 bases). V lost 1 base, J lost 3 bases, and 15 bases lay in between. CDR1 is MNHEY and CDR2 is SVGEGT in the germline V gene. The CDR3 length is 16 residues. The CDR3 nucleotides are TGTGCCAGCAGTTACTATGAGGGGAGACTTGACTATGGCTACACCTTC. Its translation: CASSYYEGRLDYGYTF.

The chain combines TRBV29-1 with TRBJ1-5; D is unresolved. This CDR3 has 13 amino acids. CDR1 is SQVTM, CDR2 ANQGSEA, per germline. With 6 bases removed from V and 1 base from J, the gap between germline ends came to 10 bases. The CDR3 bases are TGCAGCGTGGAGGCGGGGAGCAATCAGCCCCAGCATTTT. Its translation: CSVEAGSNQPQHF.

On this clone: Given a far larger clone just one base away, this is likely a sequencing read error. The J gene is TRBJ2-7, the V gene TRBV6-6; no definite D call. Between the trimmed V and J ends, which lost 5 bases and 5 bases, there was a span of 13 bases. The CDR3 has 13 residues. Per the germline V gene, CDR1 is MNHNY and CDR2 is SVGAGI (reference sequence). The CDR3 region has the DNA TGTGCCAGCAGTCCTCAATATTGGAACGAGCAGTACTTC. Amino acid sequence: CASSPQYWNEQYF.

This clone was observed a single time. V gene TRBV11-2 combines with J gene TRBJ1-3, with D possibly TRBD1 on 5 matching bases. With 5 bases removed from V and 0 bases from J, the gap between germline ends came to 11 bases. The CDR3 spans 15 residues. The germline gives CDR1 SGHAT, CDR2 FQNNGV. The CDR3 DNA is TGTGCCAGCAGCCGGGACGCATCCTCTGGAAACACCATATATTTT. This codes for CASSRDASSGNTIYF.

As to this clone: Other DNA sequences from this sample encode an identical CDR3 as well. The chain joins TRBV10-3 to TRBJ1-1, with no clear D. Germline CDR1 ENHRY, CDR2 SYGVKD. The CDR3 consists of 13 residues. Deletions cut 4 bases from V and 1 base from J, with 7 bases between. CDR3 nucleotide sequence: TGTGCCATCAGTGTTCGAGAGAACACTGAAGCTTTCTTT. Translated, it gives CAISVRENTEAFF.

This sequence joins TRBV28 and TRBJ2-5; possible D gene TRBD2, 6 bases. The CDR3 sequence is 15 residues long. Germline-derived CDR1 and CDR2 are MDHEN and SYDVKM. V dropped 7 bases and J dropped 2 bases, with 17 bases sitting between them. The CDR3 reads CASTTPRGGQETQYF. CDR3 DNA sequence: TGTGCCAGCACCACGCCGCGGGGAGGTCAAGAGACCCAGTACTTC.

The rearrangement uses TRBV9 and TRBJ2-3, with TRBD2 matching over 7 bases. The V gene end was trimmed by 2 bases and the J gene end by 0 bases; junction bases not matched to a gene: 0. The CDR3 sequence is 14 residues long. Germline V CDR1 and CDR2: SGDLS, YYNGEE. In DNA, the CDR3 is TGTGCCAGCAGCGTTAGCGGGAGCACAGATACGCAGTATTTT. As protein: CASSVSGSTDTQYF.

The chain recombines TRBV19 with TRBJ1-1, with D unresolved. The V gene lost 3 bases and the J gene lost 0 bases, with 8 bases spanning the gap. The CDR3 consists of 14 residues. The germline CDR1 and CDR2 sequences are LNHDA and SQIVND (reference sequence). In nucleotides, the CDR3 is TGTGCCAGTAGTATCGGCACCATGAACACTGAAGCTTTCTTT. Protein product: CASSIGTMNTEAFF.

The chain carries TRBV7-9 and TRBJ2-1; either TRBD1 or TRBD2 may supply D (5 bases each). The V end lost 7 bases, the J end lost 0 bases, and 10 bases lay between the germline ends. The CDR3 runs to 14 residues. Germline CDR1 reads SEHNR; CDR2 reads FQNEAQ (reference sequence). CDR3 nucleotide sequence: TGTGCCAGCACGGGGCACAGCTCCTACAATGAGCAGTTCTTC. Protein product: CASTGHSSYNEQFF.

V usage is TRBV2 and J usage is TRBJ1-4; 8 nucleotides line up with TRBD1. V lost 4 bases and J lost 7; bases outside the gene matches: 5. CDR1 is SNHLY, CDR2 FYNNEI, per germline. This CDR3 contains 14 residues. CDR3 bases: TGTGCCAGCAGTGCGGACAGGGCTAGTGAAAAACTGTTTTTT. It is translated as CASSADRASEKLFF.

The chain employs TRBV18 and TRBJ1-5, with D perhaps matching TRBD1 (5 bases). The germline V gene encodes CDR1 KGHSH and CDR2 LQKENI. The CDR3 has 18 residues. The V and J ends lost 3 bases and 3 bases respectively, with 21 bases between them. DNA for the CDR3: TGTGCCAGCTCACCTGGTCTTTCGAACAGGCCGTCCAATCAGCCCCAGCATTTT. Protein product: CASSPGLSNRPSNQPQHF.

The chain links TRBV15 to TRBJ1-1; D uncertain. The CDR3 runs 15 residues. CDR1 and CDR2 (germline): LNHNV, YYDKDF (reference sequence). With 0 bases removed from V and 4 bases from J, the gap between germline ends came to 12 bases. CDR3 region: CATSRDTPPFTEAFF. Here the CDR3 DNA reads TGTGCCACCAGCAGAGATACCCCCCCCTTCACTGAAGCTTTCTTT.

The sample holds one count of this clone. The V and J genes are TRBV2 and TRBJ2-7; no clear D. Trimming removed 6 bases from V and 4 bases from J, with 10 bases in between. Germline V gene data show CDR1 as SNHLY and CDR2 as FYNNEI. The CDR3 has 12 amino acids. The CDR3 region is CASRGKVYEQYF. CDR3 nucleotide sequence: TGTGCCAGCAGGGGCAAGGTATACGAGCAGTACTTC.

The chain joins TRBV5-1 to TRBJ1-1; D gene uncertain. This CDR3 spans 12 amino acids. The V gene lost 0 bases and the J gene lost 4 bases, with 4 bases spanning the gap. Looked up from germline, CDR1 is SGHRS and CDR2 is YFSETQ. CDR3 region: CASSLGSTEAFF. The CDR3 DNA is TGCGCCAGCAGCTTGGGAAGCACTGAAGCTTTCTTT. The entire variable domain, with the rest obtained from reference TRBV5-1 and TRBJ1-1, is as follows: KAGVTQTPRYLIKTRGQQVTLSCSPISGHRSVSWYQQTPGQGLQFLFEYFSETQRNKGNFPGRFSGRQFSNSRSEMNVSTLELGDSALYLCASSLGSTEAFFGQGTRLTVV.

V gene TRBV11-2 combines with J gene TRBJ2-5; the D gene could be TRBD1 or TRBD2 (5 bases each). The CDR3 runs 14 residues. CDR1 is SGHAT, CDR2 FQNNGV, per germline. Trimming cost V 0 bases and J 5 bases, with 10 bases left between them. The CDR3: CASSLDPREETQYF. In nucleotides, the CDR3 is TGTGCCAGCAGCTTAGACCCCAGGGAGGAGACCCAGTACTTC.

The chain uses TRBV6-2 or TRBV6-3 and TRBJ1-2; D call uncertain. This CDR3 comprises 10 residues. V dropped 8 bases and J dropped 8 bases, with 9 bases sitting between them. Germline lookup yields CDR1 MNHEY and CDR2 SVGEGT. This CDR3 reads CASRLLGYTF. DNA for the CDR3: TGTGCCAGCCGCCTCCTCGGCTACACCTTC.

In this sample, this clone turned up once. V usage is TRBV4-1 and J usage is TRBJ2-7; 11 bases map to TRBD1. Germline V gives CDR1 MGHRA, CDR2 YSYEKL. V lost 3 bases and J lost 4; bases outside the gene matches: 5. The CDR3 has 15 residues. The CDR3 protein is CASSHPGQGVYEQYF. For the CDR3, the DNA is TGCGCCAGCAGCCATCCGGGACAGGGGGTGTACGAGCAGTACTTC.

This chain joins TRBV7-2 and TRBJ2-3; 13 nucleotides align to TRBD2. This CDR3 contains 14 residues. V dropped 4 bases and J dropped 10; count of bases not matched to a gene: 5. The germline CDR1 and CDR2 sequences are SGHTA and FQGNSA. The CDR3, as DNA: TGTGCCAGCAGCTCACTAGCGGGGGGGTTATCGCAGTATTTT. It specifies CASSSLAGGLSQYF.

This chain connects TRBV27 to TRBJ2-1, with D possibly being TRBD1 (5 bases). From germline, CDR1 is MNHEY and CDR2 SMNVEV (reference sequence). The V end lost 4 bases, the J end lost 10 bases, and 14 bases lay between the germline ends. The CDR3 length is 13 residues. The CDR3 here is CASSYSGSEEQFF. In nucleotides, the CDR3 is TGTGCCAGCAGTTACTCAGGGTCGGAGGAGCAGTTCTTC.

The chain carries TRBV7-8 and TRBJ2-5; D gene ambiguous. The V gene's germline CDR1 is SGHVS and CDR2 FQNEAQ. V lost 5 bases and J 2 bases, leaving 3 bases between the germline ends. The CDR3 runs to 11 residues. The CDR3 is CASSLQETQYF. Written as DNA, the CDR3 is TGTGCCAGCAGCCTACAAGAGACCCAGTACTTC.

CDR3 nucleotides: TGTGCCTGGAGTGTAACTAGCGGGAGGTACGAGCAGTACTTC. This sequence encodes CAWSVTSGRYEQYF. This chain connects TRBV30 to TRBJ2-7, with TRBD2 matching over 12 bases. The CDR3 has 14 residues. V gave up 0 bases and J gave up 4 bases; unmatched junction bases: 1. CDR1 and CDR2 (germline): GTSNPN, SVGIG (reference sequence).

The genes are TRBV7-3 and TRBJ1-1; D unresolved. The V and J ends lost 0 bases and 3 bases respectively, with 8 bases between them. The CDR3 contains 14 residues. Per the germline V gene, CDR1 is SGHTA and CDR2 is FQGTGA. Here the CDR3 DNA reads TGTGCCAGCAGCTTAACGTCGCGGGACACTGAAGCTTTCTTT. Its translation is CASSLTSRDTEAFF.